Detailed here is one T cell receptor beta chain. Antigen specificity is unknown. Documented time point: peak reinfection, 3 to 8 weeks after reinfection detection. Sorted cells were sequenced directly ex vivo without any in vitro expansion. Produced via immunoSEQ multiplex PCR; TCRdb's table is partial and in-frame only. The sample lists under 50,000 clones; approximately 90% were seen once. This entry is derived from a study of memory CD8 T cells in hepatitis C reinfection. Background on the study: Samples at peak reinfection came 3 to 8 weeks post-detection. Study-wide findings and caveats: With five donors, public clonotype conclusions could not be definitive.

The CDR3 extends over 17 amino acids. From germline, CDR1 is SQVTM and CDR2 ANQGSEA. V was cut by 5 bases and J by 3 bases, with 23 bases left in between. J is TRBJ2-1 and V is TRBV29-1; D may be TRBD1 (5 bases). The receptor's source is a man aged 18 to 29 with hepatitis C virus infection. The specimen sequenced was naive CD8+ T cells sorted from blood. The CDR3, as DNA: TGCAGCGTTCAAGGGTTGATCCAGGGCCCTCTCTACAATGAGCAGTTCTTC. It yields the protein CSVQGLIQGPLYNEQFF.